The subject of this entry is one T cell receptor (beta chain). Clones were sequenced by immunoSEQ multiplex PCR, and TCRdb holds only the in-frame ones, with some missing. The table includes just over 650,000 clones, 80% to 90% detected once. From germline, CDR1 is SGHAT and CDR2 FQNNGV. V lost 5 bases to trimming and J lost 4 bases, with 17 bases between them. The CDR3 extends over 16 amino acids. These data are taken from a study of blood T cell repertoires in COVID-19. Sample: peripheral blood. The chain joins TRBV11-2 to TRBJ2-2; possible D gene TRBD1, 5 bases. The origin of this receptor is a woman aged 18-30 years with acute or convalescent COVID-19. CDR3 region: CASSPRQIDITGELFF. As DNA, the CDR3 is TGTGCCAGCAGCCCTAGACAGATAGATATCACCGGGGAGCTGTTTTTT.